This T cell receptor (beta chain) was observed in a study of blood T cell repertoires in COVID-19. Study context: Specimens from acute and convalescent COVID-19 originated in the United States, Italy and Spain.

The germline V and J ends were trimmed by 3 bases and 3 bases, with 8 bases remaining between them. Germline V gene lookup returns CDR1 KGHSH and CDR2 LQKENI. The CDR3 is 13 residues long. Participant-given clinical history determined each cohort assignment. Clones were read by immunoSEQ multiplex PCR, and TCRdb kept only the in-frame ones, dropping some. In the table there are 200,000 to 250,000 clones, around 91% of which are singletons. The gene calls are TRBV18 and TRBJ1-1, with a weak D call TRBD1 (6 bases). The sequenced sample consisted of PBMCs or T cells enriched from blood (not recorded which). The TCR was taken from a man aged 25 to 40 who had been exposed to COVID-19. The CDR3 DNA follows: TGTGCCAGCTCACCGGACAGCGACACTGAAGCTTTCTTT. Translated: CASSPDSDTEAFF.